One and the same sample provided the 31 T cell receptor beta chains below, sequenced in a study of T cells of healthy individuals. In TCRdb, the 5' RACE reads were re-called with MiXCR into one record per CDR3 protein. The sample contains about 41,000 distinct CDR3 sequences, about 4.5% of which appear only once. These receptors were collected from a human donor in good health.

This clonotype was counted ten times or more. The rearrangement joins TRBV12-3 or TRBV12-4 to TRBJ1-4; TRBD1 might be the D (5 bases). CDR3 length equals 16 residues. Trimming took off 6 bases at V and 5 bases at J, with 19 bases between the two ends. CDR3 nucleotides: TGTGCCAGCAGCATAAACCCGGGACGTATAAATGAAAAACTGTTTTTT. Translation gives CASSINPGRINEKLFF.

This clonotype was observed a few times. In DNA form, the CDR3 reads TGTGCCAGCAGCCCCTCTGAGGGCGGGAGGGATGAGCAGTTCTTC. It translates to CASSPSEGGRDEQFF. V is TRBV12-3 or TRBV12-4 and J is TRBJ2-1; 9 positions match TRBD2. The V and J ends lost 6 bases and 8 bases, in that order; junction bases with no gene match: 11. The CDR3 is 15 amino acids.

This clonotype came up many times. V is TRBV3-1 and J is TRBJ2-7; D is ambiguous. V lost 1 base and J 7 bases, leaving 14 bases between the germline ends. The CDR3 sequence is 14 residues long. Germline CDR1 reads LGHDT; CDR2 reads YNNKEL (reference sequence). The CDR3 spells CASSQVAALGEQYF. The CDR3 DNA follows: TGTGCCAGCAGCCAAGTAGCAGCCCTGGGGGAGCAGTACTTC.

This clonotype was counted ten times or more. The CDR3 nucleotides are TGTGCCAGCAGCCGCCGGGCCCCGGACACCGGGGAGCTGTTTTTT. This encodes CASSRRAPDTGELFF. The genes are TRBV6-5 and TRBJ2-2; D is unclear. V lost 6 bases and J lost 3, with 14 bases in between. From germline, CDR1 is MNHEY and CDR2 SVGAGI. There are 15 residues in the CDR3.

This clonotype was picked up many times. The gene calls are TRBV12-3 or TRBV12-4 and TRBJ1-5; 7 positions agree with TRBD1. Trimming at V came to 2 bases and at J to 4 bases, leaving 5 bases not matched to a gene. CDR3 length equals 15 residues. In nucleotides, the CDR3 is TGTGCCAGCAGTTTAAACTGGGACAGAAATCAGCCCCAGCATTTT. The encoded protein is CASSLNWDRNQPQHF.

This clonotype has ten or more counts. The rearrangement joins TRBV12-3 or TRBV12-4 to TRBJ1-5; 9 nucleotides align to TRBD1. The junction had 2 bases not matched to a gene; V was cut back by 5 bases and J by 0 bases. The CDR3 has 15 amino acids. The chain's CDR3 is CASSLQGASNQPQHF. For the CDR3, the DNA is TGTGCCAGCAGTCTACAGGGGGCTAGCAATCAGCCCCAGCATTTT.

This clonotype was observed a few times. J is TRBJ2-3 and V is TRBV7-6; 8 nucleotides match TRBD2. The CDR3 loop spans 14 amino acids. Germline CDR1 SGHVS, CDR2 FNYEAQ. After removal of 5 bases from V and 4 bases from J, the junction contained 5 bases not matched to a gene. CDR3 in amino acids: CASSEIAGSDTQYF. CDR3 nucleotide sequence: TGTGCCAGCAGCGAAATAGCGGGGTCAGATACGCAGTATTTT.

J is TRBJ1-4 and V is TRBV11-2, with D uncertain. V lost 2 bases and J lost 5, with 12 bases in between. The CDR3 is 15 amino acids. From germline, CDR1 is SGHAT and CDR2 FQNNGV. CDR3 sequence: CASSLSGRVNEKLFF. In DNA, the CDR3 is TGTGCCAGCAGCTTATCCGGCAGAGTCAATGAAAAACTGTTTTTT.

There are many counts of this clonotype. The rearrangement uses TRBV7-2 and TRBJ2-7; D is perhaps TRBD1 or TRBD2 (5 bases each). V shed 5 bases and J shed 0 bases, with 11 bases lying between them. Looked up from germline, CDR1 is SGHTA and CDR2 is FQGNSA. CDR3 length: 14 residues. In DNA, the CDR3 is TGTGCCAGCAGCAATACCGGGACCTCCTACGAGCAGTACTTC. It codes for CASSNTGTSYEQYF.

This clonotype appeared many times. V is TRBV6-6 and J is TRBJ1-1; possibly TRBD1 for D (6 bases). V lost 4 bases and J 1 base, leaving 7 bases between the germline ends. This CDR3 is 13 amino acids long. The germline gives CDR1 MNHNY, CDR2 SVGAGI (reference sequence). CDR3 nucleotide sequence: TGTGCCAGCAGTTTGGACAGGAACACTGAAGCTTTCTTT. This translates into CASSLDRNTEAFF.

The rearrangement links TRBV9 to TRBJ1-2; maybe TRBD1 (5 bases). Germline V lookup: CDR1 SGDLS, CDR2 YYNGEE. The CDR3 is made up of 13 amino acids. V was shortened by 3 bases and J by 4 bases, with 10 bases between the two germline ends. CDR3 DNA: TGTGCCAGCAGCGAGGGGTTACTCTATGGCTACACCTTC. This encodes CASSEGLLYGYTF.

This clonotype was detected many times. The chain joins TRBV4-1 to TRBJ1-2; D remains unclear. Germline V gene sequence: CDR1 MGHRA, CDR2 YSYEKL. This CDR3 has 16 residues. Trimming removed 1 base from V and 0 bases from J, with 12 bases in between. The CDR3 loop reads CASSQGRSPSNYGYTF. CDR3 coding DNA: TGCGCCAGCAGCCAAGGAAGGAGCCCCTCTAACTATGGCTACACCTTC.

This clonotype was found many times. The J gene is TRBJ2-1, the V gene TRBV21-1. TRBV21-1 is a listed pseudogene. The CDR3 has 18 residues. CDR3 loop: CASSSFNGLILKRMEQFF. The CDR3 DNA follows: TGTGCCAGCAGCAGCTTTAACGGGTTAATATTAAAACGAATGGAGCAGTTCTTC.

This clonotype has a count of ten or more. The chain carries TRBV7-2 and TRBJ2-5; 8 nucleotides match TRBD1. V lost 5 bases to trimming and J lost 3 bases; unmatched junction nucleotides: 23. Germline V CDR1 and CDR2: SGHTA, FQGNSA. This CDR3 has 20 residues. The CDR3 loop reads CASSPLWAGGAPGPEETQYF. The CDR3, as DNA: TGTGCCAGCAGCCCCCTTTGGGCAGGGGGCGCGCCTGGTCCCGAAGAGACCCAGTACTTC.

This clonotype was observed at least ten times. The chain has TRBV3-1 and TRBJ2-2; perhaps TRBD1 as D (6 bases). This CDR3 region has 16 residues. Germline V gene sequence: CDR1 LGHDT, CDR2 YNNKEL (reference sequence). The V end lost 1 base, the J end lost 5 bases, and 14 bases lay between the germline ends. CDR3 nucleotide sequence: TGTGCCAGCAGCCAAGTATCCAGGGGTGATACCGGGGAGCTGTTTTTT. Encoded protein: CASSQVSRGDTGELFF.

The V call is TRBV7-6, the J call TRBJ2-5; 8 bases are shared with TRBD2. This CDR3 is built from 19 residues. V lost 7 bases and J lost 1; bases outside the gene matches: 20. Germline assignment: CDR1 SGHVS and CDR2 FNYEAQ. Here the CDR3 reads CASTLPRPAGGILQETQYF. The CDR3 DNA reads as TGTGCCAGCACCCTTCCTCGGCCGGCGGGGGGAATCCTCCAAGAGACCCAGTACTTC.

This clonotype was seen repeatedly, ten times or more. This chain connects TRBV28 to TRBJ2-1; D remains unclear. V was pared by 2 bases and J by 7 bases, with 6 bases between. The CDR3 loop spans 12 amino acids. Germline CDR1 is MDHEN and CDR2 is SYDVKM. CDR3 bases: TGTGCCAGCAGTTTAATCGGGAATGAGCAGTTCTTC. Its protein is CASSLIGNEQFF. Full variable domain (outside the CDR3, taken from reference TRBV28 and TRBJ2-1): DVKVTQSSRYLVKRTGEKVFLECVQDMDHENMFWYRQDPGLGLRLIYFSYDVKMKEKGDIPEGYSVSREKKERFSLILESASTNQTSMYLCASSLIGNEQFFGPGTRLTVL.

The chain links TRBV4-1 to TRBJ2-1; D might be TRBD2 (5 bases). The CDR3 length is 14 residues. The V end lost 1 base, the J end lost 8 bases, and 12 bases lay between the germline ends. The germline gives CDR1 MGHRA, CDR2 YSYEKL. The CDR3 DNA reads TGCGCCAGCAGCCAAGTCGGCCCCGGGGATGAGCAGTTCTTC. It is translated as CASSQVGPGDEQFF.

J is TRBJ2-1 and V is TRBV7-9, with TRBD2 identical over 10 bases. With 5 bases clipped from V and 5 bases from J, the junction kept 15 bases outside the gene matches. Germline CDR1 is SEHNR and CDR2 is FQNEAQ (reference sequence). The CDR3 sequence is 18 residues long. The CDR3 loop reads CASSQDGWGLAGDNEQFF. DNA for the CDR3: TGTGCCAGCAGCCAAGACGGGTGGGGGCTAGCGGGAGACAATGAGCAGTTCTTC.

This clonotype was detected many times. The rearrangement links TRBV27 to TRBJ2-1, with 7 bases aligning to TRBD2. J was trimmed by 10 bases and V by 5 bases; bases with no gene match: 11. The CDR3 length is 14 residues. Germline CDR1 is MNHEY and CDR2 is SMNVEV (reference sequence). The CDR3 sequence: CASSAGTIQGEQFF. CDR3 in DNA: TGTGCCAGCAGTGCGGGGACTATTCAAGGGGAGCAGTTCTTC.

Comment on this clonotype: A read error may be the cause here, since a much bigger clone is one base away. The V gene is TRBV7-9, the J gene TRBJ2-7; a weak D match, TRBD2 (5 bases). V lost 5 bases, J lost 5 bases, and 16 bases lay in between. This CDR3 has 14 amino acids. Germline V gene sequence: CDR1 SEHNR, CDR2 FQNEAQ (reference sequence). DNA for the CDR3: TGTGCCAGCAGCCCACGGACTCGCCGTGACGAGCAGTACTTC. It codes for CASSPRTRRDEQYF.

The chain couples TRBV5-1 to TRBJ2-1; 14 nucleotides line up with TRBD2. Germline CDR1 and CDR2: SGHRS and YFSETQ. There are 15 residues in the CDR3. With V trimmed by 4 bases and J by 5 bases, 2 bases remained unmatched. CDR3 sequence (DNA): TGCGCCAGCAGCGGGACTAGCGGGAGAAACAATGAGCAGTTCTTC. Translation gives CASSGTSGRNNEQFF.

This clonotype was found a few times. The CDR3 nucleotides read TGTGCCAGCAGTTTCTTGCGGGGGGCCGTCAATGAGCAGTTCTTC. Protein product: CASSFLRGAVNEQFF. J is TRBJ2-1 and V is TRBV12-3 or TRBV12-4; 8 bases fit TRBD2. The CDR3 is made up of 15 amino acids. J lost 6 bases, V lost 3 bases, and 7 bases had no gene match.

This clonotype was recorded at least ten times. The chain couples TRBV29-1 to TRBJ2-5; D uncertain. V dropped 7 bases and J dropped 4 bases, with 16 bases sitting between them. Germline CDR1 is SQVTM and CDR2 is ANQGSEA. This CDR3 has 13 residues. CDR3 sequence: CSAPKELGETQYF. The CDR3, as DNA: TGCAGCGCTCCCAAGGAGCTCGGAGAGACCCAGTACTTC.

This clonotype was recorded many times. The chain is built from TRBV12-3 or TRBV12-4 and TRBJ2-5; 7 nucleotides agree with TRBD2. CDR3 length: 13 amino acids. V shed 6 bases, J shed 0 bases, and the junction held 1 base outside the gene matches. CDR3 in DNA: TGTGCCAGCAGCCTAGCGGACCAAGAGACCCAGTACTTC. Its protein product is CASSLADQETQYF.

This clonotype has at least ten counts. The chain has TRBV5-5 and TRBJ1-5; a possible D gene is TRBD1 (5 bases). The CDR3 loop spans 18 amino acids. V lost 0 bases, J lost 3 bases, and 19 bases lay in between. Germline lookup yields CDR1 SGHKS and CDR2 YYEKEE (reference sequence). As DNA, the CDR3 is TGTGCCAGCAGCTTGGCCCCGGGTCAGGGAGCCTTCAATCAGCCCCAGCATTTT. Protein sequence: CASSLAPGQGAFNQPQHF.

This clonotype has only a few counts. The rearrangement joins TRBV11-3 to TRBJ1-1; D not certain. Germline assignment: CDR1 SGHNT and CDR2 YENEEA. The V and J ends lost 0 bases and 7 bases respectively, with 12 bases between them. This CDR3 contains 14 residues. The CDR3 DNA is TGTGCCAGCAGCTTAGATATTCCACCGCGTGAAGCTTTCTTT. It translates to CASSLDIPPREAFF.

This clonotype was picked up many times. The chain uses TRBV3-1 and TRBJ1-1; D is uncertain. This CDR3 region has 14 residues. The germline V gene has CDR1 LGHDT and CDR2 YNNKEL (reference sequence). Trimming left V 4 bases short and J 4 bases short, with 13 bases between. This CDR3 is CASSLDPLGTEAFF. The DNA of the CDR3 is TGTGCCAGCAGCCTAGATCCGCTCGGCACTGAAGCTTTCTTT.

Many counts were recorded for this clonotype. The CDR3 does not end in the conserved phenylalanine or tryptophan, so this is likely a read error. This chain uses TRBV20-1 with TRBJ2-3; TRBD2 is a possible D gene (5 bases). The V gene lost 2 bases and the J gene lost 1 base, with 10 bases spanning the gap. The CDR3 is made up of 14 amino acids. Germline V gene data show CDR1 as DFQATT and CDR2 as SNEGSKA (reference sequence). This CDR3 is CSARLAYGTDTQYL. The CDR3 nucleotides read TGCAGTGCTAGATTAGCGTACGGCACAGATACGCAGTATCTT.

This clonotype was detected ten times or more. The chain employs TRBV20-1 and TRBJ2-3; D gene ambiguous. Trimming removed 3 bases at V and 2 bases at J, with 9 bases between. Germline CDR1 is DFQATT and CDR2 is SNEGSKA (reference sequence). The CDR3 is 13 residues long. The CDR3 loop is CSASFPNTDTQYF. For the CDR3, the DNA is TGCAGTGCTAGCTTCCCAAACACAGATACGCAGTATTTT.

This clonotype appeared many times. The CDR3 protein is CASSQDNSGPGRFYEQYF. The CDR3 DNA follows: TGTGCCAGCAGCCAAGATAATTCCGGGCCTGGCCGCTTCTACGAGCAGTACTTC. The chain couples TRBV4-2 to TRBJ2-7, with D unclear. The CDR3 is 18 amino acids. Germline lookup yields CDR1 LGHNA and CDR2 YNFKEQ. V lost 0 bases to trimming and J lost 3 bases, with 21 bases between them.